This T cell receptor (beta chain) was captured in a study of T cell responses to AZD1222 COVID-19 vaccine. General study results and limits: Increases in Spike-specific TCR breadth and depth were seen after two AZD1222 doses. Clonal diversity was possibly underestimated, and the donors were mostly white British, with more females.

Libraries were prepared by immunoSEQ multiplex PCR; TCRdb keeps only in-frame clonotypes and omits some of them. The table has some 110,000 clones, roughly 88% seen once; the top ten hold less than 9.5%. The CDR3 covers 12 residues. Looked up from germline, CDR1 is SGHTA and CDR2 is FQGNSA. The V end was cut by 5 bases, the J end by 5 bases, with 9 bases between. Notes on this clone: The target antigen is unknown.

This TCR was recovered from an adult in good health. The specimen was peripheral blood, collected on day 0 of AZD1222 vaccination. This chain joins TRBV7-2 and TRBJ1-2; possible D gene TRBD1, 5 bases. The chain's CDR3 is CASSHGTYGYTF. The DNA for the CDR3 is TGTGCCAGCAGCCACGGGACTTATGGCTACACCTTC.